This T cell receptor (beta chain) was identified in a study of blood T cell repertoires in COVID-19. Study context: In each case, the material was cDNA or gDNA derived from T cells, B-cell-depleted T cells, or PBMCs.

CDR3 length: 12 amino acids. CDR1 is LNHNV, CDR2 YYDKDF, per germline (reference sequence). Trimming took off 3 bases at V and 5 bases at J, with 8 bases between the two ends. As processed by the authors: Reference gene primers were amplified, and this amplification served to estimate nucleated cell counts. Sequenced by immunoSEQ multiplex PCR; TCRdb stores in-frame clones only, minus some. The V and J calls and clone size come from that table; D and trimming were worked out from the DNA. The sample includes about 410,000 clones, about nine tenths of them seen just once. One Seattle source followed patients from active infection through their disease course.

The chain carries TRBV15 and TRBJ2-7; no firm D call. Sequenced input: peripheral blood. The receptor was isolated from a woman aged 40 to 49 with COVID-19, enrolled during active disease. The CDR3 spells CATSSTRHEQYF. The CDR3 coding sequence is TGTGCCACCAGCAGCACGCGGCACGAGCAGTACTTC.